The 31 T cell receptor beta chains in this list originate from one sample, sequenced in a study of T cells in Graves' hyperthyroidism and ophthalmopathy. The CDR3 regions of TCR beta were amplified from RNA transcripts. In the first-round RT-PCR of the TCR CDR3, the HTBI primer set was used. TCRdb reprocessed the multiplex PCR reads via MiXCR and lists one record per CDR3 protein. The table records a few hundred thousand distinct CDR3 sequences, approximately 13% of them present only once. Source material: blood. These receptors all come from a woman aged 18-35 years with Graves' hyperthyroidism.

This clonotype was observed many times. V usage is TRBV28 and J usage is TRBJ2-7; 8 nucleotides align to TRBD2. Trimming removed 6 bases from V and 0 bases from J; junction bases left unmatched: 7. Germline lookup yields CDR1 MDHEN and CDR2 SYDVKM. The CDR3 is made up of 15 amino acids. CDR3 in DNA: TGTGCCAGCAGGAAGAGAACTAGCGGCTCCTACGAGCAGTACTTC. The encoded protein is CASRKRTSGSYEQYF.

In its sample, this clonotype was seen many times. The chain couples TRBV6-1 to TRBJ1-2; D is uncertain. Between the trimmed V and J ends, which lost 4 bases and 8 bases, there was a span of 8 bases. The germline V gene has CDR1 MNHNS and CDR2 SASEGT. The CDR3 totals 11 residues. The CDR3 nucleotides read TGTGCCAGCAGTGTAGGAGCCGGCTACACCTTC. This sequence encodes CASSVGAGYTF.

This clonotype has at least ten counts. Written as DNA, the CDR3 is TGTGCCAGCTCCCTGAGCGATCCTCCCTACGAGCAGTACTTC. It codes for CASSLSDPPYEQYF. The gene calls are TRBV18 and TRBJ2-7; D ambiguous. The CDR3 sequence is 14 residues long. Trimming shortened V by 6 bases and J by 2 bases, and 14 bases separated the two germline ends. Germline-derived CDR1 and CDR2 are KGHSH and LQKENI.

V gene TRBV28 combines with J gene TRBJ1-5; D might be TRBD1 (6 bases). The V end was cut by 5 bases, the J end by 3 bases, with 14 bases between. Germline V lookup: CDR1 MDHEN, CDR2 SYDVKM. This CDR3 has 15 amino acids. The chain's CDR3 is CASSAYRDPNQPQHF. The CDR3 nucleotides read TGTGCCAGCAGTGCCTACAGGGACCCCAATCAGCCCCAGCATTTT.

There are a few counts of this clonotype. The J gene is TRBJ2-7, the V gene TRBV14; D may be TRBD1 or TRBD2 (5 bases each). Germline CDR1 SGHDN, CDR2 FVKESK. The V end lost 3 bases, the J end lost 0 bases, and 9 bases lay between the germline ends. The CDR3 runs to 14 residues. The CDR3 region has the DNA TGTGCCAGCAGCCAGGTGGGGGACTCCTACGAGCAGTACTTC. It codes for CASSQVGDSYEQYF.

This clonotype was detected only once. The chain is built from TRBV28 and TRBJ1-6, with 10 bases matching TRBD1. CDR1 and CDR2 (germline): MDHEN, SYDVKM. The CDR3 loop spans 15 amino acids. V was clipped by 1 base and J by 10 bases; unmatched bases: 4. CDR3 in amino acids: CASSLFGTGDSPLHF. The CDR3 DNA is TGTGCCAGCAGTTTATTTGGGACAGGGGACTCACCCCTCCACTTT.

There are many counts of this clonotype. The V call is TRBV7-2, the J call TRBJ2-5, with D unclear. CDR3 length: 15 amino acids. Germline CDR1 is SGHTA and CDR2 is FQGNSA. Trimming stripped 0 bases from V and 3 bases from J, with 11 bases between. The CDR3 reads CASSLAWLVEETQYF. The CDR3 DNA is TGTGCCAGCAGCTTAGCGTGGTTAGTGGAAGAGACCCAGTACTTC.

This clonotype occurred many times. The chain carries TRBV7-8 and TRBJ2-2; possibly TRBD2 for D (6 bases). The CDR3 totals 15 residues. The ends were cut back, 4 bases at V and 7 bases at J, with 16 bases in the middle. Looked up from germline, CDR1 is SGHVS and CDR2 is FQNEAQ. The CDR3 loop reads CASSSSGSGGGELFF. The CDR3 coding sequence is TGTGCCAGCAGCTCCTCCGGGAGCGGTGGCGGGGAGCTGTTTTTT.

This clonotype occurred many times. The chain couples TRBV3-1 to TRBJ2-5; 8 bases map to TRBD2. This CDR3 spans 14 amino acids. The V gene's germline CDR1 is LGHDT and CDR2 YNNKEL (reference sequence). After removal of 6 bases from V and 2 bases from J, the junction contained 5 bases not matched to a gene. The chain's CDR3 is CASRLAGPQETQYF. CDR3 nucleotide sequence: TGTGCCAGCAGGCTAGCGGGTCCTCAAGAGACCCAGTACTTC.

This clonotype has a handful of counts. This chain connects TRBV24-1 to TRBJ2-1; 9 nucleotides align to TRBD2. V lost 2 bases and J lost 3; bases outside the gene matches: 7. Germline CDR1 and CDR2: KGHDR and SFDVKD. The CDR3 has 17 amino acids. CDR3 region: CATSDSLSGSGYNEQFF. The CDR3 DNA sequence: TGTGCCACCAGTGATTCCCTTAGCGGGAGTGGCTACAATGAGCAGTTCTTC.

This clonotype has at least ten counts. The gene calls are TRBV13 and TRBJ2-7; D tentatively reads TRBD1 or TRBD2 (5 bases each). CDR1 and CDR2 (germline): PRHDT, FYEKMQ (reference sequence). V shed 3 bases and J shed 2 bases, with 8 bases lying between them. The CDR3 loop spans 13 amino acids. The CDR3 reads CASSLGVTYEQYF. The CDR3 DNA is TGTGCCAGCAGCTTGGGGGTGACCTACGAGCAGTACTTC.

As for this clonotype: A read error is possible here, since a much larger clone lies one base away. V is TRBV19 and J is TRBJ2-7, with D possibly being TRBD2 (9 bases). From germline, CDR1 is LNHDA and CDR2 SQIVND (reference sequence). The CDR3 extends over 13 amino acids. The chain's CDR3 is CSSGGTGTYEQYF. The DNA of the CDR3 is TGTTCCAGCGGGGGGACAGGAACCTACGAGCAGTACTTC.

In this sample, this clonotype turned up many times. This rearrangement joins TRBV28 to TRBJ2-7; 9 bases are a match to TRBD1. This CDR3 spans 14 amino acids. The V gene's germline CDR1 is MDHEN and CDR2 SYDVKM. V lost 6 bases, J lost 3 bases, and 6 bases stayed unmatched. CDR3 sequence (DNA): TGTGCCAGCAGCTTCCGGGACAGGGTCTACGAGCAGTACTTC. It encodes CASSFRDRVYEQYF.

The chain uses TRBV9 and TRBJ2-2; perhaps TRBD2 as D (6 bases). Per the germline V gene, CDR1 is SGDLS and CDR2 is YYNGEE. The V gene lost 4 bases and the J gene lost 7 bases, with 17 bases spanning the gap. The CDR3 extends over 15 amino acids. The CDR3 here is CASSISGGYYGELFF. CDR3 bases: TGTGCCAGCAGCATCTCTGGGGGGTACTACGGGGAGCTGTTTTTT.

This clonotype was counted at least ten times. This rearrangement joins TRBV30 to TRBJ2-7, with D possibly being TRBD1 (5 bases). The CDR3 runs to 15 residues. V lost 0 bases and J 0 bases, leaving 12 bases between the germline ends. Looked up from germline, CDR1 is GTSNPN and CDR2 is SVGIG (reference sequence). The DNA of the CDR3 is TGTGCCTGGAGTGTAGGCAAGACAGTCTCCTACGAGCAGTACTTC. Its protein product is CAWSVGKTVSYEQYF.

In its sample, this clonotype was seen a few times. This chain links TRBV12-3 or TRBV12-4 with TRBJ2-7; D not certain. The CDR3 consists of 15 residues. Trimming took 5 bases from V and 2 from J, leaving 16 bases between them. The CDR3 nucleotides read TGTGCCAGCAGTCTTCATCCGAACACTGCCTACGAGCAGTACTTC. It yields the protein CASSLHPNTAYEQYF.

This rearrangement joins TRBV19 to TRBJ2-1, with 11 bases aligning to TRBD1. The CDR3 is 15 residues long. From germline, CDR1 is LNHDA and CDR2 SQIVND (reference sequence). The J segment lost 6 bases and the V segment lost 3 bases, leaving 4 bases of the junction unmatched. CDR3 nucleotides: TGTGCCAGTAGTATGGGACAGGGGGAACTCAATGAGCAGTTCTTC. This sequence encodes CASSMGQGELNEQFF.

V usage is TRBV12-3 or TRBV12-4 and J usage is TRBJ1-2; TRBD1 matches 8 bases. The CDR3 totals 14 residues. V lost 4 bases, J lost 7 bases, and 8 bases stayed unmatched. The CDR3 bases are TGTGCCAGCAGTTCGGTCAGGGGGCGCGCTGGCTACACCTTC. Its translation: CASSSVRGRAGYTF.

The chain links TRBV14 to TRBJ1-2; perhaps TRBD1 as D (6 bases). V was pared by 0 bases and J by 8 bases, with 16 bases between. The germline CDR1 and CDR2 sequences are SGHDN and FVKESK. The CDR3 length is 15 residues. DNA for the CDR3: TGTGCCAGCAGCCAAGATAGGGACACTCAGCGGGGCTACACCTTC. This gives the protein CASSQDRDTQRGYTF.

This clonotype was recorded many times. The chain has TRBV29-1 and TRBJ1-1; D might be TRBD1 (5 bases). V was trimmed by 8 bases and J by 3 bases, leaving 16 bases between them. CDR1 and CDR2 (germline): SQVTM, ANQGSEA. This CDR3 has 13 amino acids. CDR3 region: CSPKGDPDTEAFF. The CDR3 bases are TGCAGCCCTAAAGGGGACCCGGACACTGAAGCTTTCTTT.

This clonotype was seen more than once but under ten times. V is TRBV5-4 and J is TRBJ1-6, with 7 positions matching TRBD1. The CDR3 is 16 residues long. CDR1 SGHNT and CDR2 YYREEE come from the germline V gene (reference sequence). V gave up 4 bases and J gave up 5 bases; unmatched junction bases: 9. CDR3 region: CASSDQPGQNNSPLHF. CDR3 coding DNA: TGTGCCAGCAGCGATCAACCGGGACAGAATAATTCACCCCTCCACTTT.

The rearrangement uses TRBV20-1 and TRBJ1-2; D is undetermined. V lost 5 bases, J lost 5 bases, and 12 bases lay in between. Germline-derived CDR1 and CDR2 are DFQATT and SNEGSKA (reference sequence). The CDR3 consists of 12 residues. CDR3 DNA sequence: TGCAGTGCTCTGGAGCCTACTTATGGCTACACCTTC. Its translation is CSALEPTYGYTF.

The chain recombines TRBV3-1 with TRBJ2-1; TRBD2 matches at 10 bases. Germline assignment: CDR1 LGHDT and CDR2 YNNKEL (reference sequence). This CDR3 spans 13 amino acids. V was pared by 0 bases and J by 12 bases, with 2 bases of the junction left unmatched. CDR3: CASSQEIAGGQFF. The CDR3 bases are TGTGCCAGCAGCCAAGAGATAGCGGGGGGGCAGTTCTTC.

This clonotype was observed many times. The gene calls are TRBV27 and TRBJ2-3; D not resolved. Germline CDR1 reads MNHEY; CDR2 reads SMNVEV (reference sequence). CDR3 length: 13 residues. The V and J ends lost 4 bases and 10 bases respectively, with 15 bases between them. This CDR3 is CASSSRLTRAQYF. As DNA, the CDR3 is TGTGCCAGCAGTTCCCGGCTAACCCGGGCGCAGTATTTT.

This clonotype was picked up many times. The V and J genes are TRBV28 and TRBJ2-1, with no clear D. CDR1 is MDHEN and CDR2 is SYDVKM in the germline V gene. CDR3 length: 12 amino acids. V was shortened by 6 bases and J by 7 bases, with 10 bases between the two germline ends. The CDR3 nucleotides are TGTGCCAGCAGGACCGGGTGGAATGAGCAGTTCTTC. This sequence encodes CASRTGWNEQFF.

The table lists this clonotype with many counts. This chain connects TRBV2 to TRBJ2-3, with D possibly matching TRBD2 (6 bases). The germline V gene encodes CDR1 SNHLY and CDR2 FYNNEI. This CDR3 spans 15 amino acids. V was pared by 3 bases and J by 2 bases, with 12 bases between. CDR3: CASSEDSGFTDTQYF. The CDR3 region has the DNA TGTGCCAGCAGTGAGGATAGCGGCTTCACAGATACGCAGTATTTT.

This clonotype has at least ten counts. This chain uses TRBV7-9 with TRBJ2-5; 7 nucleotides agree with TRBD1. The V segment lost 3 bases and the J segment 5 bases; nucleotides outside the gene matches: 12. The CDR3 extends over 16 amino acids. Germline assignment: CDR1 SEHNR and CDR2 FQNEAQ (reference sequence). The CDR3 nucleotides are TGTGCCAGCAGCTTCTGTCGAGACAGGGAATGCGAGACCCAGTACTTC. Its translation: CASSFCRDRECETQYF.

At least ten counts were recorded for this clonotype. The V call is TRBV14, the J call TRBJ2-5, with no clear D. Per germline, CDR1 SGHDN and CDR2 FVKESK. The V gene lost 3 bases and the J gene lost 5 bases, with 7 bases spanning the gap. CDR3 size: 12 residues. CDR3 residues: CASSHPWETQYF. The CDR3 region has the DNA TGTGCCAGCAGCCATCCATGGGAGACCCAGTACTTC.

This clonotype came up many times. The CDR3 spells CASSLLTSATYEQYF. Here the CDR3 DNA reads TGTGCCAGCAGTTTGTTGACTAGCGCTACCTACGAGCAGTACTTC. The chain employs TRBV12-3 or TRBV12-4 and TRBJ2-7, with 8 bases lining up with TRBD2. The length of the CDR3 is 15 residues. Trimming took 3 bases from V and 2 from J; bases not matched to a gene: 6.

This clonotype was found many times. The rearrangement joins TRBV28 to TRBJ1-5; weak D call: TRBD1 (6 bases). V was trimmed by 2 bases and J by 0 bases, leaving 11 bases between them. The CDR3 totals 16 residues. Germline V gives CDR1 MDHEN, CDR2 SYDVKM. CDR3 DNA: TGTGCCAGCAGTTTAGGGGGCAGCAATAGCAATCAGCCCCAGCATTTT. Translated, it gives CASSLGGSNSNQPQHF.

This clonotype was observed at least ten times. This chain uses TRBV7-4 with TRBJ1-1, with D hard to call. The CDR3 covers 15 residues. Trimming took 1 base from V and 1 from J, leaving 10 bases between them. Germline-derived CDR1 and CDR2 are SGHVT and SQSDAQ. The CDR3 region is CASSLDGRGNTEAFF. DNA for the CDR3: TGTGCCAGCAGCTTAGATGGGCGGGGGAACACTGAAGCTTTCTTT.